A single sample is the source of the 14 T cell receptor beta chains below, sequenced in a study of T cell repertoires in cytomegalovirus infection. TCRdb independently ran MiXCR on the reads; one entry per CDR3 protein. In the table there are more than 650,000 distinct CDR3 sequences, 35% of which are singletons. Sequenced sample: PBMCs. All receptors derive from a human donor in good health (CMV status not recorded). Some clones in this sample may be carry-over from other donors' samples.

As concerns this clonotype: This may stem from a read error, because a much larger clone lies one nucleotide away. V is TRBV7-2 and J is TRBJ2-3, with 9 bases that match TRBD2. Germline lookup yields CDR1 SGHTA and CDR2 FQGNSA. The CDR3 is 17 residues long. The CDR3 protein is CASRLGGRAGVADTQYF. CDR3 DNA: TGTGCCAGCCGCTTAGGCGGGAGGGCTGGTGTAGCAGATACGCAGTATTTT.

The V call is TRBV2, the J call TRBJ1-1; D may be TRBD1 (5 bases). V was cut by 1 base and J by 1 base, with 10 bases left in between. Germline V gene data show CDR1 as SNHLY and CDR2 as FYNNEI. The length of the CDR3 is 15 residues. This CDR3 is CASSEGGYGNTEAFF. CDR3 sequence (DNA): TGTGCCAGCAGTGAAGGGGGGTATGGGAACACTGAAGCTTTCTTT.

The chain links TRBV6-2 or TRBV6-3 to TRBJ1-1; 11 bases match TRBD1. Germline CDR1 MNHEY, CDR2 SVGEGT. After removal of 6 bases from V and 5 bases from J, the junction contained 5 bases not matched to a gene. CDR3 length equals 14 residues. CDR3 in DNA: TGTGCCAGCAGGACGGACAGGGGGCCAACTGAAGCTTTCTTT. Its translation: CASRTDRGPTEAFF.

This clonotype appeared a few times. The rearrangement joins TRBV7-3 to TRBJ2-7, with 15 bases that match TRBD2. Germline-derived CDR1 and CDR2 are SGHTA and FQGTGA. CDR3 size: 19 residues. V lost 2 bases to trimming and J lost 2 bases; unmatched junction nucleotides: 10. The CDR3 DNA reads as TGTGCCAGCAGCTTACTCGGACTAGCGGGGGGGCCAAGGGCCTACGAGCAGTACTTC. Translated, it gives CASSLLGLAGGPRAYEQYF.

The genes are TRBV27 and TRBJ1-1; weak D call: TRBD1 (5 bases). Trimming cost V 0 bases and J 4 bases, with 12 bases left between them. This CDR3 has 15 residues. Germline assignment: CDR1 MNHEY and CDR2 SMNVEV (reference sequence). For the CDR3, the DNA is TGTGCCAGCAGTTTATCGATCGCAGGGATCACTGAAGCTTTCTTT. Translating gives CASSLSIAGITEAFF.

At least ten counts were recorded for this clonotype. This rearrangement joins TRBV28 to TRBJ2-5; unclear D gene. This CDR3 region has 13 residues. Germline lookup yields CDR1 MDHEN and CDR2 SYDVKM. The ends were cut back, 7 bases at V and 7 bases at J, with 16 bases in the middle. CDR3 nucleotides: TGTGCCAGCAAGGCCCTGCGGATGGTGACCCAGTACTTC. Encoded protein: CASKALRMVTQYF.

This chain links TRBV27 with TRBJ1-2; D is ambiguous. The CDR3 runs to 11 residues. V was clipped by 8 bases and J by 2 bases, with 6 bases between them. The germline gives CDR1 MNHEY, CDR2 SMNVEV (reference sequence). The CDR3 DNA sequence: TGTGCCAGCCGCGCGAACTATGGCTACACCTTC. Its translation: CASRANYGYTF.

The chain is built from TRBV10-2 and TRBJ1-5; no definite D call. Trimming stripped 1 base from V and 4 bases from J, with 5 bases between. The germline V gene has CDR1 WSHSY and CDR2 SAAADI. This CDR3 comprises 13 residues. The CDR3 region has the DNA TGCGCCAGCAGTGAGTTGGTAAATCAGCCCCAGCATTTT. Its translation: CASSELVNQPQHF.

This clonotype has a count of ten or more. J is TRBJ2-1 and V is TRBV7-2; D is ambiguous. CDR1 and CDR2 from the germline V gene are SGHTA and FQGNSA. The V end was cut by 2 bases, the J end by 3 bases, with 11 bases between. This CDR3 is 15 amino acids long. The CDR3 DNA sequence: TGTGCCAGCAGCTTAACTCAGCGCGGCTACAATGAGCAGTTCTTC. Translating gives CASSLTQRGYNEQFF.

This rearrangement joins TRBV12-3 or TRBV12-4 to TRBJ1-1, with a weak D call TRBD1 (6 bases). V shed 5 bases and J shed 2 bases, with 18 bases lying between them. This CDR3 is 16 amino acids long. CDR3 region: CASSAVNTGNNTEAFF. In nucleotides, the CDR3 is TGTGCCAGCAGTGCCGTTAATACAGGGAACAACACTGAAGCTTTCTTT.

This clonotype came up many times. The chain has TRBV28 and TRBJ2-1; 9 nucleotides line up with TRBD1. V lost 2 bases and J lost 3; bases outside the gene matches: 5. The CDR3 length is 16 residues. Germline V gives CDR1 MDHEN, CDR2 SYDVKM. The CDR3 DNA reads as TGTGCCAGCAGTTTAGTGGGACAGGGTGACTACAATGAGCAGTTCTTC. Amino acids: CASSLVGQGDYNEQFF.

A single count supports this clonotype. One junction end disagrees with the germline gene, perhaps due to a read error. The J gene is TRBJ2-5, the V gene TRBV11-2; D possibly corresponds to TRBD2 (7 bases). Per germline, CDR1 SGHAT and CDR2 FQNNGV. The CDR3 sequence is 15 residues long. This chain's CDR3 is CASSLMGGGRETLYF. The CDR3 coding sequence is TGTGCCAGCAGCTTAATGGGCGGGGGCAGGGAGACCCTGTACTTC. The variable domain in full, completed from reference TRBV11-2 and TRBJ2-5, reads EAGVAQSPRYKIIEKRQSVAFWCNPISGHATLYWYQQILGQGPKLLIQFQNNGVVDDSQLPKDRFSAERLKGVDSTLKIQPAKLEDSAVYLCASSLMGGGRETLYFGPGTRLLVL.

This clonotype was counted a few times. Written as DNA, the CDR3 is TGTGCCAGCAGCCCCGAGGGGCGACGGTTATCTAGCACAGATACGCAGTATTTT. Translating it yields CASSPEGRRLSSTDTQYF. The chain employs TRBV7-3 and TRBJ2-3, with D tentatively TRBD1 or TRBD2 (5 bases each). The V end lost 5 bases, the J end lost 0 bases, and 21 bases lay between the germline ends. This CDR3 is 18 amino acids long. Germline CDR1 and CDR2: SGHTA and FQGTGA.

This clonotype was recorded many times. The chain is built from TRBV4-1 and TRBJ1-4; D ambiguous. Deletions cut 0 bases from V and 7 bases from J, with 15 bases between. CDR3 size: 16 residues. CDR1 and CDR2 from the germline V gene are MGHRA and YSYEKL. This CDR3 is CASSQDRAGMGEKLFF. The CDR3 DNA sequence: TGCGCCAGCAGCCAAGACCGTGCGGGGATGGGTGAAAAACTGTTTTTT.